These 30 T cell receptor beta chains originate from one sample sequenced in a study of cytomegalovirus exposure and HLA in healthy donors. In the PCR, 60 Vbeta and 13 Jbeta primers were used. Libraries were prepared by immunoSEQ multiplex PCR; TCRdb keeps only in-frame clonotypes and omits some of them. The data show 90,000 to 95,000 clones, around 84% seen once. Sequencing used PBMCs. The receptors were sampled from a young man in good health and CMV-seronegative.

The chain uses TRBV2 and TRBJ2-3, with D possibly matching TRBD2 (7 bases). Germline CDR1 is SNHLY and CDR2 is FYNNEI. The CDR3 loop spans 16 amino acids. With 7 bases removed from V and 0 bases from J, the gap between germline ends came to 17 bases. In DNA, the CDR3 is TGTGCCAGCAAAGGGGGGGGCGGGACTAGCACAGATACGCAGTATTTT. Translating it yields CASKGGGGTSTDTQYF.

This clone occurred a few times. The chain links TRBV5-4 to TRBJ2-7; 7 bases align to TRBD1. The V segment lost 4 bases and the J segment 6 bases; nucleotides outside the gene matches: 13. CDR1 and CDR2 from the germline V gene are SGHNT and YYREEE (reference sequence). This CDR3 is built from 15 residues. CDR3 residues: CASSSEGTARREQYF. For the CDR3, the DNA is TGTGCCAGCAGCAGCGAGGGGACAGCTCGTCGCGAGCAGTACTTC.

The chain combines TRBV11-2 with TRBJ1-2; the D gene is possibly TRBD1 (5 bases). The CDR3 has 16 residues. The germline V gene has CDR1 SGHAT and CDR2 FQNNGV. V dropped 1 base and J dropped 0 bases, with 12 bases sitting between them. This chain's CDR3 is CASSLGQGRANYGYTF. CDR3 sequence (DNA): TGTGCCAGCAGCTTAGGGCAGGGCAGAGCTAACTATGGCTACACCTTC. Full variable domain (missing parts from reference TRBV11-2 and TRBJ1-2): EAGVAQSPRYKIIEKRQSVAFWCNPISGHATLYWYQQILGQGPKLLIQFQNNGVVDDSQLPKDRFSAERLKGVDSTLKIQPAKLEDSAVYLCASSLGQGRANYGYTFGSGTRLTVV.

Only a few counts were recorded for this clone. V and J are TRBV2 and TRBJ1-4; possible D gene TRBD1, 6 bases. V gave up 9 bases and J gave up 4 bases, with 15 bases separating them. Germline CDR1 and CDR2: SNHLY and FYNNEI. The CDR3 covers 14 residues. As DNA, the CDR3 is TGTGCCAGTCGTACAGGGTCAGTTAATGAAAAACTGTTTTTT. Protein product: CASRTGSVNEKLFF.

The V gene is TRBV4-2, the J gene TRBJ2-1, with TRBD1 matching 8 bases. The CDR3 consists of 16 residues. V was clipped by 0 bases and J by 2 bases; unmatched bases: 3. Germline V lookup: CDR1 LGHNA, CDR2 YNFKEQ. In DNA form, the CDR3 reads TGTGCCAGCAGCCAAGAGGGGACAGGCGCCTACAATGAGCAGTTCTTC. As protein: CASSQEGTGAYNEQFF.

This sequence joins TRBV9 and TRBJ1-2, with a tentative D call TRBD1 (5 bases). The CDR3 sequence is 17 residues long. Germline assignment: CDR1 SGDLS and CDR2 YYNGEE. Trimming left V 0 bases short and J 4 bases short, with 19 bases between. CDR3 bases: TGTGCCAGCAGCGTAGGCCTCGATCAGTGGGGGGGCTATGGCTACACCTTC. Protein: CASSVGLDQWGGYGYTF.

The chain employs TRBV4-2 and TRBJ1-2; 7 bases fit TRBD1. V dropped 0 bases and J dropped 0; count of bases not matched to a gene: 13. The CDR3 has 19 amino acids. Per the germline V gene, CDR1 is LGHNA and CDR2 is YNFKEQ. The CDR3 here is CASSQEWAPGTATNYGYTF. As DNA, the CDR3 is TGTGCCAGCAGCCAAGAGTGGGCCCCCGGGACAGCTACTAACTATGGCTACACCTTC.

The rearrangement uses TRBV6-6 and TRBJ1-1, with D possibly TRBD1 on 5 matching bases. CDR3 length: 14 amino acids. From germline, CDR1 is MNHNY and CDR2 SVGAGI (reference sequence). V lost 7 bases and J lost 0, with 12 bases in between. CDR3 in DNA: TGTGCCAGCAAAGACAGATTCATGAACACTGAAGCTTTCTTT. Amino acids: CASKDRFMNTEAFF.

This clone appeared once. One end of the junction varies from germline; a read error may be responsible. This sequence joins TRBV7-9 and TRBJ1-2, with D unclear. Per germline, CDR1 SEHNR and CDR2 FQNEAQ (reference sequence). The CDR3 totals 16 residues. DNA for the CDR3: TGTTCCAGCAGCTTAGAGCCCTTGGACTTTGGCTATGGCTACACCTTC. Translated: CSSSLEPLDFGYGYTF.

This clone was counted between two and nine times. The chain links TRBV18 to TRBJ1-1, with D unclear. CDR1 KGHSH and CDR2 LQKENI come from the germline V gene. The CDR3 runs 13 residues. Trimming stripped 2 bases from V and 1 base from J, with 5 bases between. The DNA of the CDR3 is TGTGCCAGCTCACCAATGAGGAACACTGAAGCTTTCTTT. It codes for CASSPMRNTEAFF.

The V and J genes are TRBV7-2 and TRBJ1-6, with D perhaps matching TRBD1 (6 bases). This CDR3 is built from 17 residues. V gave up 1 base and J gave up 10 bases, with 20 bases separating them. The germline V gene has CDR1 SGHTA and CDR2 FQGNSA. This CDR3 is CASSLESDRLFGSPLHF. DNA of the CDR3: TGTGCCAGCAGCTTAGAATCCGACAGGTTATTTGGATCACCCCTCCACTTT.

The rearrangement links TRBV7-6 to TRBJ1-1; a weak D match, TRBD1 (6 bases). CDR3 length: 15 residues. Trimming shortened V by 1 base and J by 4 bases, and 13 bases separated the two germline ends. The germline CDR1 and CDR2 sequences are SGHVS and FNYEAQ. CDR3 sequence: CASSLGTGGGTEAFF. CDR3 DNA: TGTGCCAGCAGCTTAGGCACGGGGGGCGGCACTGAAGCTTTCTTT.

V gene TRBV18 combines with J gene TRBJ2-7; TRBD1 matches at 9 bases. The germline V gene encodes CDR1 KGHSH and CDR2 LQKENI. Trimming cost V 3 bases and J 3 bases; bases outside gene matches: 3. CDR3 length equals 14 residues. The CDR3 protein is CASSPRDRDYEQYF. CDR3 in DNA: TGTGCCAGCTCACCGAGGGACAGGGACTACGAGCAGTACTTC.

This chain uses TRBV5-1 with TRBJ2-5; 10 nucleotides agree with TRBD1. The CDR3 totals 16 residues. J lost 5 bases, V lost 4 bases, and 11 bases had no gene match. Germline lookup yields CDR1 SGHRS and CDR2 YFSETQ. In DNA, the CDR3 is TGCGCCAGCAGCCCCCTCGACAGGGGGCTGGGGGAGACCCAGTACTTC. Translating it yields CASSPLDRGLGETQYF.

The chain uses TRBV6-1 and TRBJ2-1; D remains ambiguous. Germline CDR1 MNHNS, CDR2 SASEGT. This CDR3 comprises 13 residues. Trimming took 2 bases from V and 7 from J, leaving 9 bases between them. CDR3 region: CASSEKSRNEQFF. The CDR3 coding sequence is TGTGCCAGCAGTGAAAAGTCCCGGAATGAGCAGTTCTTC.

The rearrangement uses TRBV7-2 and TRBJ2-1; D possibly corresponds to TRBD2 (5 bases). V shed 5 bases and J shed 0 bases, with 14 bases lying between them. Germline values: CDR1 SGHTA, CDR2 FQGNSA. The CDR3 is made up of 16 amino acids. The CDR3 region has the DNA TGTGCCAGCAGCCTCTCTAGCCCGAGCTCCTACAATGAGCAGTTCTTC. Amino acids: CASSLSSPSSYNEQFF.

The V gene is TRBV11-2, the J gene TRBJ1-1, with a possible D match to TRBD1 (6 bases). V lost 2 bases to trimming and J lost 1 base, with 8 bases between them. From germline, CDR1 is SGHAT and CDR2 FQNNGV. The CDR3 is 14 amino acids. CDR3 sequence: CASSLPTGNTEAFF. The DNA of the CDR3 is TGTGCCAGCAGCTTACCGACAGGGAACACTGAAGCTTTCTTT.

The DNA of the CDR3 is TGTGCCAGTAGCCCCGACAGACGTAATGAAAAACTGTTTTTT. It codes for CASSPDRRNEKLFF. The chain uses TRBV19 and TRBJ1-4, with a weak D call TRBD1 (5 bases). V lost 6 bases and J lost 4, with 12 bases in between. Germline CDR1 LNHDA, CDR2 SQIVND (reference sequence). The CDR3 is 14 residues long.

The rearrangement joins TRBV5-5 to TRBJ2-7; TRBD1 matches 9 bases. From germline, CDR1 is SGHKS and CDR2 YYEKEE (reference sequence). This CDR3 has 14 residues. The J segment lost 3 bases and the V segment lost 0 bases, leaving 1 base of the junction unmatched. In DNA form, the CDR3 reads TGTGCCAGCAGCTTGGGACAGGGGGGCTACGAGCAGTACTTC. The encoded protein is CASSLGQGGYEQYF. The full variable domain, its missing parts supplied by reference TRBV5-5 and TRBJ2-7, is DAGVTQSPTHLIKTRGQQVTLRCSPISGHKSVSWYQQVLGQGPQFIFQYYEKEERGRGNFPDRFSARQFPNYSSELNVNALLLGDSALYLCASSLGQGGYEQYFGPGTRLTVT.

Here the CDR3 reads CASRRTSGGPPEPQYF. CDR3 bases: TGTGCCAGCAGACGGACTAGCGGGGGACCGCCCGAGCCCCAGTACTTC. V is TRBV4-2 and J is TRBJ2-5; 13 positions match TRBD2. The germline CDR1 and CDR2 sequences are LGHNA and YNFKEQ. Trimming at V came to 6 bases and at J to 9 bases, leaving 13 bases not matched to a gene. CDR3 size: 16 residues.

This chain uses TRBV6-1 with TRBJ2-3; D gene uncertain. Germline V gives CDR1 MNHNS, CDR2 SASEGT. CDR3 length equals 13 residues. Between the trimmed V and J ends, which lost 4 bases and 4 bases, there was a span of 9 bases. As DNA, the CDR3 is TGTGCCAGCAGTGCTAATGTCGCAGATACGCAGTATTTT. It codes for CASSANVADTQYF.

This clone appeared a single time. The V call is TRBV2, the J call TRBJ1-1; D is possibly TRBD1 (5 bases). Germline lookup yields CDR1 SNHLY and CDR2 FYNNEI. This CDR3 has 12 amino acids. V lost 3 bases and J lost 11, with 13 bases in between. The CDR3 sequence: CASSENRGFAFF. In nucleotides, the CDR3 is TGTGCCAGCAGTGAGAATCGGGGGTTTGCTTTCTTT.

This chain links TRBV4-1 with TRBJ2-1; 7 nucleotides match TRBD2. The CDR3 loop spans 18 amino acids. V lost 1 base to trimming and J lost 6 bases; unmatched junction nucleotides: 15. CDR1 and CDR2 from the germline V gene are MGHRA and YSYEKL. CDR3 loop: CASSQGRGRGVLGNEQFF. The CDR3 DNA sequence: TGCGCCAGCAGCCAAGGCCGGGGACGGGGGGTCTTGGGCAATGAGCAGTTCTTC.

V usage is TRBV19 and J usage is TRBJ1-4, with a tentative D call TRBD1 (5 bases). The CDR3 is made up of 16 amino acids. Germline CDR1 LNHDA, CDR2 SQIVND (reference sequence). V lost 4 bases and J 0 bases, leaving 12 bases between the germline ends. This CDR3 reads CASSTLHRSTNEKLFF. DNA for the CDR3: TGTGCCAGTAGTACCCTCCACAGGTCAACTAATGAAAAACTGTTTTTT.

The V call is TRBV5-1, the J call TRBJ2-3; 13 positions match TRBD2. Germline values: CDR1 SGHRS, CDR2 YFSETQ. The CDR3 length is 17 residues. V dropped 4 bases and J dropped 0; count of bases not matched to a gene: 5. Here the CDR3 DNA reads TGCGCCAGCAGCCGGACTAGCGGGGGAGAAAGCACAGATACGCAGTATTTT. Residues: CASSRTSGGESTDTQYF.

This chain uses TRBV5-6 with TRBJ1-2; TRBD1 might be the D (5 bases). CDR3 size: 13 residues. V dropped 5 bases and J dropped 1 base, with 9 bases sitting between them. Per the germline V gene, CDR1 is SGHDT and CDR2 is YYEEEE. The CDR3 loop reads CASSIGDNYGYTF. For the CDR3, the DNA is TGTGCCAGCAGTATAGGGGATAACTATGGCTACACCTTC.

The CDR3 spells CAVEGGAKNTEAFF. The CDR3 nucleotides are TGTGCAGTCGAGGGGGGGGCCAAGAACACTGAAGCTTTCTTT. The gene calls are TRBV2 and TRBJ1-1, with a weak D call TRBD1 (6 bases). Looked up from germline, CDR1 is SNHLY and CDR2 is FYNNEI. This CDR3 region has 14 residues.

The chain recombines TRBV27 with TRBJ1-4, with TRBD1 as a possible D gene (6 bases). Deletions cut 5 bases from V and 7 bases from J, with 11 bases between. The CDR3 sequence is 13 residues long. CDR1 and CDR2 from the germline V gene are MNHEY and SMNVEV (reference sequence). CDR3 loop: CASSPRTVEKLFF. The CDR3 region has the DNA TGTGCCAGCAGTCCAAGGACAGTTGAAAAACTGTTTTTT.

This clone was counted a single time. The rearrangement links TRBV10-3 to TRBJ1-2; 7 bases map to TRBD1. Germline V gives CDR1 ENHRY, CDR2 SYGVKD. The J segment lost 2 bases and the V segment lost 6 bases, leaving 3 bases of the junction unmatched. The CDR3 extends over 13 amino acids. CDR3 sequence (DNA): TGTGCCATCAGAGGGACAGCGAACTATGGCTACACCTTC. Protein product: CAIRGTANYGYTF.

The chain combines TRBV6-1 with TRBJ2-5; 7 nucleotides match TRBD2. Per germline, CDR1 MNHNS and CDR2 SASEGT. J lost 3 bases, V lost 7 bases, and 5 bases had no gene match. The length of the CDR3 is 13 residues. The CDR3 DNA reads TGTGCCAGCAACGAAGGGACTAAAGAGACCCAGTACTTC. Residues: CASNEGTKETQYF.